The 24 T cell receptor beta chains presented below share a single source sample, sequenced in a study of shared clonotypes between healthy human individuals. Profiled with immunoSEQ multiplex PCR; TCRdb holds only in-frame clones, not every one. The sample carries about 870,000 clones, 90% to 95% recorded once. Terminally differentiated effector memory CD45RA+ cells were excluded by CCR7 positive selection of CD45RO-negative cells. Sequences were obtained from naive CD8+ T cells sorted from blood. Receptor source: a man aged 25-45 years in good health.

The V and J genes are TRBV9 and TRBJ1-4; 8 nucleotides match TRBD1. Germline CDR1 SGDLS, CDR2 YYNGEE. Trimming removed 0 bases from V and 8 bases from J; junction bases left unmatched: 9. The CDR3 extends over 16 amino acids. The DNA of the CDR3 is TGTGCCAGCAGCGTAGCAGGTGGGACAGGAGGAGAAAAACTGTTTTTT. Translated, it gives CASSVAGGTGGEKLFF.

This chain uses TRBV28 with TRBJ1-2; weak D call: TRBD1 (5 bases). This CDR3 contains 16 residues. Trimming pared 6 bases from V and 0 bases from J, leaving 17 bases between. Germline assignment: CDR1 MDHEN and CDR2 SYDVKM. The CDR3 loop is CASRIWGVGTNYGYTF. The CDR3 DNA is TGTGCCAGCAGGATCTGGGGGGTAGGGACTAACTATGGCTACACCTTC.

The chain employs TRBV28 and TRBJ2-3; D unresolved. Germline assignment: CDR1 MDHEN and CDR2 SYDVKM. Trimming shortened V by 7 bases and J by 0 bases, and 8 bases separated the two germline ends. The CDR3 is 13 amino acids. CDR3 in amino acids: CASTWGSTDTQYF. The DNA of the CDR3 is TGTGCCAGCACCTGGGGTAGCACAGATACGCAGTATTTT.

J is TRBJ2-3 and V is TRBV7-9; 9 bases are shared with TRBD1. The V and J ends lost 6 bases and 2 bases, in that order; junction bases with no gene match: 3. From germline, CDR1 is SEHNR and CDR2 FQNEAQ (reference sequence). The CDR3 runs to 14 residues. CDR3 region: CASRGQGNTDTQYF. The DNA of the CDR3 is TGTGCCAGCAGAGGACAGGGGAACACAGATACGCAGTATTTT.

This clone occurred once. CDR3 protein: CASSNAGDYNEQFF. The CDR3, as DNA: TGTGCCAGTAGTAATGCCGGGGACTACAATGAGCAGTTCTTC. This chain uses TRBV19 with TRBJ2-1, with D possibly matching TRBD2 (5 bases). The CDR3 contains 14 residues. V dropped 4 bases and J dropped 3 bases, with 10 bases sitting between them. CDR1 is LNHDA, CDR2 SQIVND, per germline (reference sequence).

This clone was observed once. V and J are TRBV6-5 and TRBJ2-7, with D possibly TRBD2 on 6 matching bases. CDR1 and CDR2 from the germline V gene are MNHEY and SVGAGI. The CDR3 consists of 15 residues. Trimming stripped 6 bases from V and 5 bases from J, with 20 bases between. This chain's CDR3 is CASRPAVGGPHEQYF. In DNA, the CDR3 is TGTGCCAGCAGACCAGCCGTGGGGGGACCCCACGAGCAGTACTTC.

The gene calls are TRBV7-9 and TRBJ1-4, with D unresolved. Germline assignment: CDR1 SEHNR and CDR2 FQNEAQ (reference sequence). CDR3 length equals 14 residues. V was clipped by 2 bases and J by 4 bases, with 8 bases between them. The CDR3 protein is CASSLRQNNEKLFF. Written as DNA, the CDR3 is TGTGCCAGCAGCTTACGCCAGAATAATGAAAAACTGTTTTTT.

The count of this clone is one. The chain couples TRBV4-1 to TRBJ1-1, with D uncertain. CDR1 is MGHRA, CDR2 YSYEKL, per germline. V lost 7 bases to trimming and J lost 2 bases, with 8 bases between them. The CDR3 is made up of 12 amino acids. The CDR3 is CASIGANTEAFF. For the CDR3, the DNA is TGCGCCAGCATAGGAGCCAACACTGAAGCTTTCTTT.

This sequence joins TRBV5-6 and TRBJ2-1; 8 bases align to TRBD2. CDR1 and CDR2 from the germline V gene are SGHDT and YYEEEE. There are 13 residues in the CDR3. The V segment lost 4 bases and the J segment 6 bases; nucleotides outside the gene matches: 3. CDR3 protein: CASSGGLGNEQFF. The CDR3 nucleotides are TGTGCCAGCAGCGGGGGACTAGGCAATGAGCAGTTCTTC.

The chain employs TRBV28 and TRBJ2-7, with 12 nucleotides matching TRBD2. The CDR3 is 16 residues long. V shed 5 bases, J shed 4 bases, and the junction held 9 bases outside the gene matches. Germline assignment: CDR1 MDHEN and CDR2 SYDVKM. CDR3 nucleotide sequence: TGTGCCAGCAGTCCGCGGACTAGCGGGACAGGGTACGAGCAGTACTTC. This encodes CASSPRTSGTGYEQYF.

The V and J genes are TRBV7-9 and TRBJ2-7; 8 nucleotides align to TRBD2. CDR3 length: 15 amino acids. The V gene's germline CDR1 is SEHNR and CDR2 FQNEAQ (reference sequence). Losses at the gene ends were 5 bases for V and 4 bases for J; bases not matched to a gene: 10. Here the CDR3 DNA reads TGTGCCAGCAGCCGACCGGGAGGGGCTGCGTACGAGCAGTACTTC. Protein product: CASSRPGGAAYEQYF.

The rearrangement uses TRBV4-3 and TRBJ1-5; TRBD1 aligns across 9 bases. The CDR3 spans 21 residues. The germline CDR1 and CDR2 sequences are LGHNA and YSLEER. Trimming took 0 bases from V and 2 from J; bases not matched to a gene: 17. The DNA for the CDR3 is TGCGCCAGCAGCCAAGATTGGGGTGGGGACAGGGCTCTTGTCGGCAATCAGCCCCAGCATTTT. Protein sequence: CASSQDWGGDRALVGNQPQHF.

The chain combines TRBV19 with TRBJ2-1; TRBD2 is a possible D gene (5 bases). V lost 6 bases, J lost 6 bases, and 21 bases lay in between. Germline V gene data show CDR1 as LNHDA and CDR2 as SQIVND (reference sequence). The CDR3 length is 16 residues. The CDR3 here is CASSIEAAEVFNEQFF. The CDR3 DNA reads as TGTGCCAGTAGCATCGAAGCAGCGGAGGTCTTCAATGAGCAGTTCTTC.

This chain connects TRBV28 to TRBJ2-3; the D gene could be TRBD1 or TRBD2 (6 bases each). V dropped 4 bases and J dropped 2 bases, with 13 bases sitting between them. This CDR3 contains 15 residues. Germline V gene sequence: CDR1 MDHEN, CDR2 SYDVKM. The CDR3 loop is CASSSRGETTDTQYF. The CDR3 bases are TGTGCCAGCAGTTCAAGGGGGGAGACCACAGATACGCAGTATTTT.

The J gene is TRBJ2-2, the V gene TRBV5-4, with 9 nucleotides matching TRBD2. Germline CDR1 reads SGHNT; CDR2 reads YYREEE (reference sequence). CDR3 length: 15 residues. J was trimmed by 6 bases and V by 2 bases; bases with no gene match: 5. CDR3 coding DNA: TGTGCCAGCAGCTTTTCGGGACTAGCTCCCGGGGAGCTGTTTTTT. It codes for CASSFSGLAPGELFF.

The V and J genes are TRBV29-1 and TRBJ2-1; no reliable D call. CDR1 and CDR2 from the germline V gene are SQVTM and ANQGSEA. The V end lost 0 bases, the J end lost 8 bases, and 11 bases lay between the germline ends. This CDR3 has 13 amino acids. The CDR3 reads CSVEEGREDEQFF. In DNA form, the CDR3 reads TGCAGCGTTGAAGAGGGTAGAGAGGATGAGCAGTTCTTC.

J is TRBJ2-7 and V is TRBV18; unclear D gene. Trimming shortened V by 2 bases and J by 2 bases, and 13 bases separated the two germline ends. Germline CDR1 is KGHSH and CDR2 is LQKENI. The CDR3 is 15 amino acids. The chain's CDR3 is CASSPSVNSAYEQYF. CDR3 in DNA: TGTGCCAGCTCACCATCCGTTAACAGCGCCTACGAGCAGTACTTC.

The chain is built from TRBV25-1 and TRBJ2-1; TRBD1 agrees at 7 bases. From germline, CDR1 is MGHDK and CDR2 SYGVNS. The V gene end was trimmed by 6 bases and the J gene end by 2 bases; junction bases not matched to a gene: 7. The CDR3 is 15 residues long. This chain's CDR3 is CASRRTGEPYNEQFF. DNA of the CDR3: TGTGCCAGCAGAAGGACAGGCGAGCCCTACAATGAGCAGTTCTTC.

This chain uses TRBV7-2 with TRBJ2-1; a possible D gene is TRBD2 (6 bases). The V gene lost 3 bases and the J gene lost 5 bases, with 14 bases spanning the gap. Germline CDR1 reads SGHTA; CDR2 reads FQGNSA. This CDR3 spans 15 amino acids. CDR3 nucleotide sequence: TGTGCCAGCAGCTTTAGCGGTACGTGGGACAATGAGCAGTTCTTC. Translated: CASSFSGTWDNEQFF.

This clone was recorded only once. V gene TRBV6-5 combines with J gene TRBJ2-1; TRBD2 agrees at 7 bases. The trim removed 4 bases at V and 9 bases at J, leaving 6 bases unmatched. Germline V gives CDR1 MNHEY, CDR2 SVGAGI. The CDR3 contains 13 residues. The chain's CDR3 is CASSSRRGIEQFF. The CDR3 DNA sequence: TGTGCCAGCAGTTCGAGGCGGGGGATTGAGCAGTTCTTC.

The chain has TRBV11-3 and TRBJ2-2, with 7 bases aligning to TRBD2. The CDR3 contains 15 residues. Germline lookup yields CDR1 SGHNT and CDR2 YENEEA. V shed 3 bases and J 2 bases; nucleotides not matched to a gene: 3. The CDR3 spells CASSFASGNTGELFF. The CDR3 nucleotides are TGTGCCAGCAGCTTTGCTAGCGGTAACACCGGGGAGCTGTTTTTT.

V and J are TRBV10-3 and TRBJ1-2; TRBD1 aligns across 11 bases. Germline trimming cut 3 bases from V and 4 bases from J; bases unmatched to any gene: 13. This CDR3 is built from 18 residues. The germline gives CDR1 ENHRY, CDR2 SYGVKD. The CDR3 sequence is CAISDDVDRGRFGYGYTF. The CDR3 DNA reads TGTGCCATCAGTGACGATGTGGACAGGGGGCGCTTTGGCTATGGCTACACCTTC.

In its sample, this clone was seen a few times. The V gene is TRBV4-3, the J gene TRBJ2-1, with a weak D call TRBD1 (7 bases). The germline V gene encodes CDR1 LGHNA and CDR2 YSLEER. V was clipped by 1 base and J by 7 bases, with 14 bases between them. The CDR3 is 15 residues long. The CDR3: CASSQGQGGGNEQFF. CDR3 nucleotide sequence: TGCGCCAGCAGCCAAGGACAGGGAGGAGGTAATGAGCAGTTCTTC.

This chain links TRBV7-2 with TRBJ2-2; TRBD2 agrees at 12 bases. Germline loops: CDR1 SGHTA, CDR2 FQGNSA. With V trimmed by 5 bases and J by 5 bases, 6 bases remained unmatched. The CDR3 is 16 residues long. CDR3 nucleotide sequence: TGTGCCAGCAGCCCTCGACTAGCGGGAGTAACCGGGGAGCTGTTTTTT. Protein product: CASSPRLAGVTGELFF.